This T cell receptor beta chain was identified in a study of T cell responses to AZD1222 COVID-19 vaccine. This clone was recorded once. Its antigen is not identified. Study-wide points: Seropositive status at baseline applied to only 6 or 7 AZD1222 recipients.

Produced via immunoSEQ multiplex PCR; TCRdb's table is partial and in-frame only. This sample has under 80,000 clones, with around 74% found just once. The CDR3 sequence is 16 residues long. V trimming: 3 bases; J trimming: 10 bases; junction bases outside the gene matches: 7. CDR1 is MNHNS and CDR2 is SASEGT in the germline V gene. The TCR comes from an adult in good health. Sequences were derived from peripheral blood, sampled on day 0 of MenACWY control vaccination. The chain combines TRBV6-1 with TRBJ2-1, with 15 positions matching TRBD2. The CDR3 region is CASSEWTSGGAGEQFF. CDR3 nucleotide sequence: TGTGCCAGCAGTGAGTGGACTAGCGGGGGGGCAGGAGAGCAGTTCTTC.